This T cell receptor (beta chain) is drawn from a study of shared clonotypes between healthy human individuals. About the research overall: Each donor's CD8 memory used one plate, CD8 naive two, each CD4 subset three. Study observations and caveats: Naive subsets generally had larger estimated richness than memory subsets.

Looked up from germline, CDR1 is LNHNV and CDR2 is YYDKDF (reference sequence). The CDR3 is 14 residues long. Trimming shortened V by 1 base and J by 7 bases, and 13 bases separated the two germline ends. Notes on this clone: Its cognate antigen is unknown.

Within Nashville, Tennessee resided all donors, each a Caucasian adult. The authors distributed each subset's genomic DNA evenly over several immunoSEQ plates. Generated by immunoSEQ multiplex PCR, the TCRdb table keeps only in-frame clones and is missing some. The table lists 1,400,000 or so clones, 97% to 99% of them singletons. The chain carries TRBV15 and TRBJ1-2; D ambiguous. This receptor was taken from a young man in good health. Specimen: naive CD4+ T cells sorted from blood. Noted subset: CD45RA+ positively selected. The CDR3 DNA is TGTGCCACCAGCAGAGGATTTGGCAAACGTGGCTACACCTTC. It encodes CATSRGFGKRGYTF.